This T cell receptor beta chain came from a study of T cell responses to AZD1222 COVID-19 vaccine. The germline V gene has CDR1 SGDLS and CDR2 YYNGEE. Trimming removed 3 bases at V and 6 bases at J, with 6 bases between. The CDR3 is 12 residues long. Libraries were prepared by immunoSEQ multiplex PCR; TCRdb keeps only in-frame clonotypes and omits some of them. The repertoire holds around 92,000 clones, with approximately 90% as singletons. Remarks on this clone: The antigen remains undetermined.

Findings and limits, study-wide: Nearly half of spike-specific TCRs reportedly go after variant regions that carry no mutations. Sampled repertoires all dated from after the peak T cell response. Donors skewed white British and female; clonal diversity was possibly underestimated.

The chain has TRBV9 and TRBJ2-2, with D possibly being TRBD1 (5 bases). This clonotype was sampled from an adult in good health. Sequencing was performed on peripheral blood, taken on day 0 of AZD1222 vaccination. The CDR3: CASSGRAGELFF. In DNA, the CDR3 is TGTGCCAGCAGCGGCAGGGCCGGGGAGCTGTTTTTT.